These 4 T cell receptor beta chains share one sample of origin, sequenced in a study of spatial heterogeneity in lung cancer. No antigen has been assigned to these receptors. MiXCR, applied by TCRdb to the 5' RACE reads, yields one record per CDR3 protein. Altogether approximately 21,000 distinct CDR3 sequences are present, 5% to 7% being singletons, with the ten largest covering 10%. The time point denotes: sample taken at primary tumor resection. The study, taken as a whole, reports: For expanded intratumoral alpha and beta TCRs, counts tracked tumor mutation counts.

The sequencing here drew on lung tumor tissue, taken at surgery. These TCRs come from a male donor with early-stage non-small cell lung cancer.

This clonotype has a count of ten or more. CDR3 in DNA: TGTGCCAGCAGCTCCGGACAGCTCACTGAAGCTTTCTTT. Encoded protein: CASSSGQLTEAFF. The chain has TRBV7-2 and TRBJ1-1, with D possibly being TRBD1 (6 bases). The CDR3 consists of 13 residues. Trimming left V 4 bases short and J 4 bases short, with 10 bases between. Germline V gene data show CDR1 as SGHTA and CDR2 as FQGNSA.

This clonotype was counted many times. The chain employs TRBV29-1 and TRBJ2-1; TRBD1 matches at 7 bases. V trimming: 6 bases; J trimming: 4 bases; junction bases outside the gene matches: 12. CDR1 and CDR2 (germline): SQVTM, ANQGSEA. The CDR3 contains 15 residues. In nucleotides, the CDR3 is TGCAGCGTGACGACAGGGTTCGGACCATACAATGAGCAGTTCTTC. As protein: CSVTTGFGPYNEQFF.

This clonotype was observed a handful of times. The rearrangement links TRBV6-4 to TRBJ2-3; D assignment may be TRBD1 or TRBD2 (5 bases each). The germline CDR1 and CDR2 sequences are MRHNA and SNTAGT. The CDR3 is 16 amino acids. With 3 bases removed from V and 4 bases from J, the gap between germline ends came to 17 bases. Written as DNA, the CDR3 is TGTGCCAGCAGTGAAGAGGGAATCGACAGAGCAGATACGCAGTATTTT. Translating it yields CASSEEGIDRADTQYF.

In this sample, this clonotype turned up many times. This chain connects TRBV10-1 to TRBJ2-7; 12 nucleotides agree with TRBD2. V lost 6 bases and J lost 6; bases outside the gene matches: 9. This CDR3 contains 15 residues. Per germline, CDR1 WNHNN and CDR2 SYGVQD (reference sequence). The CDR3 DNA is TGCGCCAGCAGACAACCTAGCGGGAGGGCCCCCGAGCAGTACTTC. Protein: CASRQPSGRAPEQYF.